This TCR beta chain was captured by sequencing in a study of CD8 T cells in Susac syndrome. As for the study in general: Under ten of the sequenced Susac syndrome patients were in remission, and five or six had active disease. Study-wide findings and caveats: CD4+ repertoires of Susac syndrome patients lacked detectable clonal expansion.

Random hexamers were used to reverse transcribe roughly 0.45 to 1 ug of RNA. In TCRdb, the immunoSEQ multiplex PCR reads were re-called with MiXCR into one record per CDR3 protein. This table holds under 200,000 distinct CDR3 sequences, roughly 94% found once. With respect to this clonotype: Its antigen is unidentified.

This CDR3 has 15 amino acids. Unmatched junction bases numbered 3, after V lost 3 bases and J lost 6 bases. The germline gives CDR1 LNHDA, CDR2 SQIVND (reference sequence). This clonotype was sampled from a human donor with Susac syndrome. This sequence joins TRBV19 and TRBJ2-1; 12 nucleotides match TRBD1. Sequencing was carried out using CD4+ T cells from PBMCs. CDR3 amino acids: CASSIGTGGPNEQFF. CDR3 bases: TGTGCCAGTAGTATCGGGACAGGGGGCCCCAATGAGCAGTTCTTC.